Listed below are T cell receptor beta chains from one sample, sequenced in a study of T cells after yellow fever vaccination. A single record per CDR3 protein comes from TCRdb applying MiXCR to the 5' RACE reads. The repertoire has some 320,000 distinct CDR3 sequences, around 4.3% of them found once; the top ten carry roughly a fifth. The specimen comprised PBMCs, sampled 15 days after the yellow fever booster vaccination. Source of these receptors: a man between 18 and 29 years old who received the YFV17D yellow fever vaccine. Each CDR3 is given with its conserved first and last residue. A D gene is named only where the DNA matches it firmly. Expanded clones are given a class, and other clones once, few, many or no size at all.

V gene: TRBV24-1
J gene: TRBJ2-1
D gene: -
clone size: many
CDR3 protein: CATSDKGYRGNEQFF
CDR3 DNA: TGTGCCACCAGTGATAAAGGGTATCGAGGCAATGAGCAGTTCTTC

V gene: TRBV12-3/TRBV12-4
J gene: TRBJ1-2
D gene: -
clone size: many
CDR3 protein: CASSPGTSHGYTF
CDR3 DNA: TGTGCCAGCAGCCCCGGGACAAGCCATGGCTACACCTTC

V gene: TRBV6-5
J gene: TRBJ1-1
D gene: -
clone size: many
CDR3 protein: CASSLKGTEAFF
CDR3 DNA: TGTGCCAGCAGCCTCAAAGGCACTGAAGCTTTCTTT

V gene: TRBV29-1
J gene: TRBJ2-7
D gene: TRBD2
clone size: -
CDR3 protein: CSASSQGGEQYF
CDR3 DNA: TGCAGCGCCAGCTCCCAGGGAGGGGAGCAGTACTTC

V gene: TRBV15
J gene: TRBJ2-7
D gene: -
clone size: -
CDR3 protein: CATRLEGDPTYEQYF
CDR3 DNA: TGTGCCACCCGGCTCGAGGGGGACCCGACTTACGAGCAGTACTTC

V gene: TRBV20-1
J gene: TRBJ1-6
D gene: -
clone size: -
CDR3 protein: CSARNFYNSPLHF
CDR3 DNA: TGCAGTGCTAGAAACTTTTATAATTCACCCCTCCACTTT

V gene: TRBV5-1
J gene: TRBJ2-3
D gene: TRBD1
clone size: many
CDR3 protein: CASSVQGAPTDTQYF
CDR3 DNA: TGCGCCAGCAGCGTCCAGGGGGCCCCCACAGATACGCAGTATTTT

V gene: TRBV7-2
J gene: TRBJ1-1
D gene: TRBD1
clone size: few
CDR3 protein: CASSSPQDRVGTEAFF
CDR3 DNA: TGTGCCAGCAGCTCCCCTCAAGACAGGGTGGGCACTGAAGCTTTCTTT

V gene: TRBV19
J gene: TRBJ2-1
D gene: TRBD1
clone size: -
CDR3 protein: CATNRDRKYNEQFF
CDR3 DNA: TGTGCCACCAACCGGGACAGAAAATACAATGAGCAGTTCTTC

V gene: TRBV6-2/TRBV6-3
J gene: TRBJ1-5
D gene: -
clone size: -
CDR3 protein: CASRDSDQPQHF
CDR3 DNA: TGTGCCAGCAGGGACTCGGATCAGCCCCAGCATTTT

V gene: TRBV7-9
J gene: TRBJ2-5
D gene: -
clone size: many
CDR3 protein: CASSLTGNLAETQYF
CDR3 DNA: TGTGCCAGCAGCTTAACGGGTAACCTAGCGGAGACCCAGTACTTC

V gene: TRBV6-5
J gene: TRBJ1-4
D gene: -
clone size: many
CDR3 protein: CASSYSPGTNEKLFF
CDR3 DNA: TGTGCCAGCAGTTACTCGCCAGGGACTAATGAAAAACTGTTTTTT

V gene: TRBV5-8
J gene: TRBJ2-7
D gene: -
clone size: many
CDR3 protein: CASSLHRVTSYEQYF
CDR3 DNA: TGTGCCAGCAGCTTACACCGGGTCACATCCTACGAGCAGTACTTC

V gene: TRBV7-2
J gene: TRBJ1-5
D gene: -
clone size: -
CDR3 protein: CASSLGGAGLNQPQHF
CDR3 DNA: TGTGCCAGCAGCTTAGGCGGTGCAGGTTTGAATCAGCCCCAGCATTTT

V gene: TRBV20-1
J gene: TRBJ1-2
D gene: TRBD1
clone size: many
CDR3 protein: CSAGTGGDYGYTF
CDR3 DNA: TGCAGTGCCGGGACAGGGGGCGACTATGGCTACACCTTC

V gene: TRBV27
J gene: TRBJ2-3
D gene: -
clone size: -
CDR3 protein: CASSLSSADTQYF
CDR3 DNA: TGTGCCAGCAGTTTGTCTAGTGCAGATACGCAGTATTTT

V gene: TRBV12-3/TRBV12-4
J gene: TRBJ1-4
D gene: -
clone size: -
CDR3 protein: CASSFRATNEKLFF
CDR3 DNA: TGTGCCAGCAGTTTCAGGGCAACTAATGAAAAACTGTTTTTT

V gene: TRBV5-4
J gene: TRBJ2-5
D gene: -
clone size: -
CDR3 protein: CASRDSTNQETQYF
CDR3 DNA: TGTGCCAGCAGAGACAGTACCAATCAAGAGACCCAGTACTTC

V gene: TRBV4-2
J gene: TRBJ1-1
D gene: -
clone size: -
CDR3 protein: CASSQVWDKNTEAFF
CDR3 DNA: TGTGCCAGCAGCCAAGTTTGGGACAAGAACACTGAAGCTTTCTTT

V gene: TRBV4-3
J gene: TRBJ2-1
D gene: TRBD1
clone size: few
CDR3 protein: CASSQDLRDRARYNEQFF
CDR3 DNA: TGCGCCAGCAGCCAAGATCTTCGGGACAGAGCGAGGTACAATGAGCAGTTCTTC

V gene: TRBV7-3
J gene: TRBJ1-1
D gene: -
clone size: many
CDR3 protein: CASSFGMNTEAFF
CDR3 DNA: TGTGCCAGCAGCTTTGGCATGAACACTGAAGCTTTCTTT

V gene: TRBV5-1
J gene: TRBJ2-5
D gene: TRBD1
clone size: few
CDR3 protein: CASSGDREETQYF
CDR3 DNA: TGCGCCAGCAGCGGTGACAGGGAAGAGACCCAGTACTTC

V gene: TRBV7-6
J gene: TRBJ1-2
D gene: -
clone size: -
CDR3 protein: CASSPSHGVDGYTF
CDR3 DNA: TGTGCCAGCAGCCCTTCGCACGGGGTGGATGGCTACACCTTC

V gene: TRBV12-3/TRBV12-4
J gene: TRBJ2-3
D gene: TRBD1
clone size: many
CDR3 protein: CASRREGGPYTDTQYF
CDR3 DNA: TGTGCCAGCAGGAGGGAAGGGGGCCCCTACACAGATACGCAGTATTTT

V gene: TRBV27
J gene: TRBJ2-1
D gene: -
clone size: many
CDR3 protein: CASSSIGENYNEQFF
CDR3 DNA: TGTGCCAGCAGTTCGATCGGCGAGAACTACAATGAGCAGTTCTTC

V gene: TRBV18
J gene: TRBJ2-7
D gene: -
clone size: few
CDR3 protein: CASSLGVDSYEQYF
CDR3 DNA: TGTGCCAGCTCCCTGGGGGTTGACTCCTACGAGCAGTACTTC

V gene: TRBV7-6
J gene: TRBJ2-2
D gene: TRBD1
clone size: few
CDR3 protein: CASSSKIGTGNTGELFF
CDR3 DNA: TGTGCCAGCAGCTCCAAGATCGGGACAGGGAACACCGGGGAGCTGTTTTTT

V gene: TRBV5-4
J gene: TRBJ2-5
D gene: TRBD2
clone size: -
CDR3 protein: CASSLPGGGGRETQYF
CDR3 DNA: TGTGCCAGCAGTCTCCCGGGGGGCGGGGGGAGAGAGACCCAGTACTTC

V gene: TRBV6-2/TRBV6-3
J gene: TRBJ2-2
D gene: -
clone size: many
CDR3 protein: CASREGREATGELFF
CDR3 DNA: TGTGCCAGCAGAGAGGGTAGGGAGGCCACCGGGGAGCTGTTTTTT

V gene: TRBV7-2
J gene: TRBJ2-4
D gene: TRBD1
clone size: many
CDR3 protein: CASSLRGQGGNIQYF
CDR3 DNA: TGTGCCAGCAGCTTAAGAGGACAGGGAGGAAACATTCAGTACTTC

V gene: TRBV4-2
J gene: TRBJ1-1
D gene: TRBD1
clone size: many
CDR3 protein: CASSLPRGQNTEAFF
CDR3 DNA: TGTGCCAGCAGCCTGCCCAGGGGGCAAAACACTGAAGCTTTCTTT

V gene: TRBV5-1
J gene: TRBJ2-5
D gene: -
clone size: -
CDR3 protein: CASKQQTQETQYF
CDR3 DNA: TGCGCCAGTAAGCAACAAACCCAAGAGACCCAGTACTTC

V gene: TRBV11-1
J gene: TRBJ1-1
D gene: -
clone size: -
CDR3 protein: CASRSEGGTDAFF
CDR3 DNA: TGTGCCAGCAGATCCGAGGGGGGAACTGATGCTTTCTTT

V gene: TRBV2
J gene: TRBJ2-7
D gene: -
clone size: -
CDR3 protein: CASRLGGLASYEQYF
CDR3 DNA: TGTGCCAGCAGACTTGGGGGCCTAGCGAGCTACGAGCAGTACTTC

V gene: TRBV5-1
J gene: TRBJ2-7
D gene: -
clone size: few
CDR3 protein: CASSMLDHEQYF
CDR3 DNA: TGCGCCAGCAGTATGCTTGATCACGAGCAGTACTTC

V gene: TRBV6-5
J gene: TRBJ1-3
D gene: -
clone size: many
CDR3 protein: CASSYGVHSGNTIYF
CDR3 DNA: TGTGCCAGCAGTTACGGCGTCCACTCTGGAAACACCATATATTTT

V gene: TRBV29-1
J gene: TRBJ2-7
D gene: -
clone size: many
CDR3 protein: CSVEDTRGASYEQYF
CDR3 DNA: TGCAGCGTTGAAGATACTAGGGGGGCTTCCTACGAGCAGTACTTC

V gene: TRBV7-9
J gene: TRBJ1-2
D gene: -
clone size: few
CDR3 protein: CASSAVRRDTFYGYTF
CDR3 DNA: TGTGCCAGCAGCGCAGTTCGGCGGGACACATTCTATGGCTACACCTTC

V gene: TRBV6-6
J gene: TRBJ2-2
D gene: TRBD2
clone size: few
CDR3 protein: CASSGGLAGAANTGELFF
CDR3 DNA: TGTGCCAGCAGTGGTGGACTAGCGGGGGCCGCGAACACCGGGGAGCTGTTTTTT

V gene: TRBV5-1
J gene: TRBJ2-3
D gene: -
clone size: few
CDR3 protein: CASSSTGPPNTDTQYF
CDR3 DNA: TGCGCCAGCAGCTCGACGGGTCCCCCGAACACAGATACGCAGTATTTT

V gene: TRBV7-2
J gene: TRBJ2-1
D gene: -
clone size: -
CDR3 protein: CASRDPGAYNEQFF
CDR3 DNA: TGTGCCAGCAGGGACCCGGGCGCGTACAATGAGCAGTTCTTC